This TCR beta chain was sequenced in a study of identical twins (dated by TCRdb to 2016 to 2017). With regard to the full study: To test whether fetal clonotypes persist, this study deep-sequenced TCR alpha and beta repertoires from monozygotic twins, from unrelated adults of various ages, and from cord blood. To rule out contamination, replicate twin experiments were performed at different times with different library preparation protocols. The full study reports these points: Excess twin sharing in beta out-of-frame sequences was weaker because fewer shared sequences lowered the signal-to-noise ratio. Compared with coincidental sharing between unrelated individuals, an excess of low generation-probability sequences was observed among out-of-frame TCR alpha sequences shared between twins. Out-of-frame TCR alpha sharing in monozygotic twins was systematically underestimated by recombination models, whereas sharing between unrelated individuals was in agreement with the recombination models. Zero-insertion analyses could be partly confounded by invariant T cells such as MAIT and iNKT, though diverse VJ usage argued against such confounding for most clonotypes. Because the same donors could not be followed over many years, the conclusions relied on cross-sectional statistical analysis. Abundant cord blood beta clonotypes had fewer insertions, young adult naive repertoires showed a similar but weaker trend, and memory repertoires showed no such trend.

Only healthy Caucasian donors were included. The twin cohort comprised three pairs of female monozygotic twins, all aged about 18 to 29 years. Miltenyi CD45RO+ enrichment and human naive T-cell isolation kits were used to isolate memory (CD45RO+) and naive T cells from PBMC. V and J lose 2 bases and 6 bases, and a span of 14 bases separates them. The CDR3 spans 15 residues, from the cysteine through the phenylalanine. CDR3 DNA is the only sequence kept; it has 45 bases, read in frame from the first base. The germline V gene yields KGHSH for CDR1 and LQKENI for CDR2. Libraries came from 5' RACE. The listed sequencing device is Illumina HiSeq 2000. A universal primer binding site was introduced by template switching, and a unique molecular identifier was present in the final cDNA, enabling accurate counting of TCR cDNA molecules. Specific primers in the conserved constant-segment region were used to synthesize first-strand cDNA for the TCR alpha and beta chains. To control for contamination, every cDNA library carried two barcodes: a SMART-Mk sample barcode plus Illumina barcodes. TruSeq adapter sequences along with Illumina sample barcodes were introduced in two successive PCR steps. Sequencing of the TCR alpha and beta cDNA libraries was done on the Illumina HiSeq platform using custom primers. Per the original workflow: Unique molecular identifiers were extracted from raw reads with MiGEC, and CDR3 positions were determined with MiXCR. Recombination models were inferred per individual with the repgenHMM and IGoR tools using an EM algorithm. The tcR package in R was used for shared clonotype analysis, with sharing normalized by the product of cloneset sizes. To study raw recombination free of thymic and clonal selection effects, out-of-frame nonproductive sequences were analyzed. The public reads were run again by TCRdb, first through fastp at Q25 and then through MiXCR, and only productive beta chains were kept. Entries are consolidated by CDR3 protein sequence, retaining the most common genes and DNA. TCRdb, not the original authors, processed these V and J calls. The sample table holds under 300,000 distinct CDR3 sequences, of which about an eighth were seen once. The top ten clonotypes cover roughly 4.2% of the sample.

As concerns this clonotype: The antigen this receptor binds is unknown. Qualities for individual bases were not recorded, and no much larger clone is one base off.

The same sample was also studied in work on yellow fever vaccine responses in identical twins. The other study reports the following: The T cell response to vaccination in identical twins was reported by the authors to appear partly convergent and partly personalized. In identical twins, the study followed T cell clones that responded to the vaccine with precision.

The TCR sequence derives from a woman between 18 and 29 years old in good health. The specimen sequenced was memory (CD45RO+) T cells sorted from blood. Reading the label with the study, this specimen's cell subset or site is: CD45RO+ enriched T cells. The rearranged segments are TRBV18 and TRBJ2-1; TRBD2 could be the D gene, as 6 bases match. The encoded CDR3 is CASSPSISGVNEQFF. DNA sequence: TGTGCCAGCTCACCATCTATTAGCGGAGTCAATGAGCAGTTCTTC.